This T cell receptor (beta chain) was captured in a study of tumor-infiltrating lymphocytes in primary liver carcinoma. Starting from approximately 0.45 ug of total RNA, TCR beta cDNA was produced with a primer in the constant region. For TCR beta, libraries were produced by three nested multiplex PCR rounds using slightly modified ARM-PCR. The two initial PCR rounds, approximately 10 cycles each, used TRBV1-TRBV30 forward and C-beta reverse primers. TCRdb itself ran the multiplex PCR reads through MiXCR, one entry per CDR3 protein. Of approximately 92,000 distinct CDR3 sequences in the sample, around 63% were seen once. Unsorted bulk tissue of about 18-34 mg yielded co-extracted RNA and DNA. With regard to this clonotype: Its antigen remains unknown. One end of the junction is discordant with germline, which a read error may explain.

Study results and limitations: Tumors had a significantly higher top-250-clone fraction than blood (p = 0.039).

Germline V gene sequence: CDR1 MNHEY, CDR2 SVGAGI. This CDR3 has 16 amino acids. The TCR comes from an older woman with primary liver carcinoma and hepatitis B virus infection. Sample: liver tumor tissue from sampling region 5. Subset indicated: tumor region T5, tumor centre. This chain joins TRBV6-5 and TRBJ2-1; D gene unclear. The CDR3 loop reads CASSYRPAVDYNEQLF. CDR3 nucleotide sequence: TGTGCCAGCAGTTACCGTCCAGCAGTCGATTACAATGAGCAGTTATTC.